This entry lists 11 T cell receptor beta chains sequenced from one sample in a study of cytomegalovirus exposure and HLA in healthy donors (dated by TCRdb to about 2017). Library generation was performed with the immunoSEQ multiplex PCR assay. The multiplex PCR relied on a mix of 60 forward primers for TCR Vbeta segments and 13 reverse primers for TCR Jbeta segments. TCRdb limited this immuneACCESS table to in-frame rearrangements with V and J called. A share of clones is missing; checked studies link under half to unresolved V genes, and the rest is unexplained. Across this sample there are about 120,000 clones, with about 70% seen only once. The ten largest clonotypes hold around 5% of the sample. Sequencing was done on a sample of PBMCs. These receptors were obtained from a man aged 25 to 40 in good health and CMV-seropositive.

This clone appeared a few times. This chain joins TRBV19 and TRBJ2-5; a possible D gene is TRBD2 (5 bases). Germline CDR1 is LNHDA and CDR2 is SQIVND (reference sequence). This CDR3 spans 15 amino acids. Trimming removed 1 base at V and 1 base at J, with 10 bases between. The CDR3 region is CASSIGAGLQETQYF. CDR3 bases: TGTGCCAGTAGTATAGGAGCAGGACTCCAAGAGACCCAGTACTTC.

The chain carries TRBV2 and TRBJ1-5; 10 bases match TRBD1. The CDR3 runs 15 residues. Trimming cost V 6 bases and J 6 bases; bases outside gene matches: 8. Germline V gene data show CDR1 as SNHLY and CDR2 as FYNNEI. This CDR3 reads CASSFSGTGVQPQHF. The CDR3 nucleotides read TGTGCCAGCAGCTTTTCCGGGACAGGGGTTCAGCCCCAGCATTTT.

This chain links TRBV7-2 with TRBJ1-1; 8 nucleotides agree with TRBD1. After removal of 1 base from V and 5 bases from J, the junction contained 12 bases not matched to a gene. Germline V gives CDR1 SGHTA, CDR2 FQGNSA. The CDR3 spans 17 residues. CDR3 coding DNA: TGTGCCAGCAGCTTAGGTGGGGCAGGGGGCTTTGGGACTGAAGCTTTCTTT. Translated, it gives CASSLGGAGGFGTEAFF.

The chain uses TRBV4-3 and TRBJ2-1; 9 nucleotides line up with TRBD2. This CDR3 contains 16 residues. Per germline, CDR1 LGHNA and CDR2 YSLEER. The V gene end was trimmed by 3 bases and the J gene end by 9 bases; junction bases not matched to a gene: 12. CDR3 DNA sequence: TGCGCCAGCAGCCAGCCAGCGGGGGGCTACCCCAGTGAGCAGTTCTTC. Protein product: CASSQPAGGYPSEQFF.

The rearrangement links TRBV14 to TRBJ1-3; D remains ambiguous. The CDR3 is 16 residues long. V shed 1 base and J shed 2 bases, with 12 bases lying between them. The germline gives CDR1 SGHDN, CDR2 FVKESK. The CDR3 DNA is TGTGCCAGCAGCCAAGCGTCAGGAGCGGCTGGAAACACCATATATTTT. The encoded protein is CASSQASGAAGNTIYF.

This chain connects TRBV6-6 to TRBJ2-1, with D perhaps TRBD1 (6 bases). V was cut by 6 bases and J by 9 bases, with 15 bases left in between. CDR1 and CDR2 (germline): MNHNY, SVGAGI (reference sequence). CDR3 size: 13 residues. The CDR3 spells CASSPQGSIEQFF. The CDR3 DNA is TGTGCCAGCAGCCCACAGGGCAGTATTGAGCAGTTCTTC.

This clone was counted only a few times. This rearrangement joins TRBV4-1 to TRBJ1-1; TRBD1 matches 7 bases. V dropped 4 bases and J dropped 11; count of bases not matched to a gene: 7. In germline, CDR1 is MGHRA, CDR2 YSYEKL. There are 12 residues in the CDR3. The CDR3 DNA is TGCGCCAGCAGCCCCGAGGGGGCGAAGGCTTTCTTT. It specifies CASSPEGAKAFF.

The rearrangement links TRBV6-1 to TRBJ1-5; the match to TRBD1 covers 9 bases. V shed 1 base, J shed 7 bases, and the junction held 5 bases outside the gene matches. Germline V gene lookup returns CDR1 MNHNS and CDR2 SASEGT. The CDR3 has 15 residues. The DNA of the CDR3 is TGTGCCAGCAGTGAAGGTACAGGGGGCGCACAGCCCCAGCATTTT. This translates into CASSEGTGGAQPQHF.

As for this clone: Sequence at one end of the junction differs from germline and may be a read error. The rearrangement joins TRBV7-9 to TRBJ2-3; D remains ambiguous. Germline CDR1 and CDR2: SEHNR and FQNEAQ (reference sequence). The CDR3 length is 12 residues. The CDR3 region is CSSSYTRDTQYF. In nucleotides, the CDR3 is TGTTCCAGCAGTTACACCCGAGATACGCAGTATTTT.

This clone was observed a single time. J is TRBJ2-1 and V is TRBV5-1; TRBD1 matches 9 bases. Trimming at V came to 4 bases and at J to 8 bases, leaving 7 bases not matched to a gene. In germline, CDR1 is SGHRS, CDR2 YFSETQ. This CDR3 is built from 14 residues. CDR3 sequence (DNA): TGCGCCAGCAGCACCGGGACAGGGACGGATGAGCAGTTCTTC. Its translation: CASSTGTGTDEQFF.

A note on this clone: One junction end disagrees with the germline gene, perhaps due to a read error. The gene calls are TRBV5-6 and TRBJ1-2; tentative D call: TRBD1 (6 bases). The CDR3 runs 15 residues. The germline gives CDR1 SGHDT, CDR2 YYEEEE. The CDR3, as DNA: TGTGCCAGCAGCTTGGTAGGACAGATTAACTATGGCTACCCCTTC. It codes for CASSLVGQINYGYPF.